Each of the 9 T cell receptor beta chains below was sequenced from the same sample in a study of cytomegalovirus exposure and HLA in healthy donors. Assay used: immunoSEQ multiplex PCR; TCRdb lists only in-frame clones, some missing. The data contain approximately 58,000 clones, roughly 91% of them singletons. What was sequenced was PBMCs. The receptors shown here come from a woman aged 25 to 45 in good health and CMV-seronegative.

The chain has TRBV18 and TRBJ1-1, with no clear D. The V gene lost 0 bases and the J gene lost 1 base, with 9 bases spanning the gap. Germline V CDR1 and CDR2: KGHSH, LQKENI. CDR3 length equals 15 residues. The CDR3 spells CASSPPFYRNTEAFF. The CDR3 bases are TGTGCCAGCTCACCACCCTTTTACAGGAACACTGAAGCTTTCTTT.

The CDR3 protein is CASSHDDRGASYEQYF. CDR3 bases: TGTGCCAGCAGCCACGATGACAGGGGCGCCTCCTACGAGCAGTACTTC. This rearrangement joins TRBV4-2 to TRBJ2-7, with 8 bases fitting TRBD1. CDR3 length equals 16 residues. Germline CDR1 is LGHNA and CDR2 is YNFKEQ. After removal of 3 bases from V and 0 bases from J, the junction contained 7 bases not matched to a gene.

The chain recombines TRBV6-5 with TRBJ2-4; D is undetermined. The V end was cut by 2 bases, the J end by 6 bases, with 11 bases between. CDR1 is MNHEY and CDR2 is SVGAGI in the germline V gene. This CDR3 spans 14 amino acids. This chain's CDR3 is CASSYADSRNIQYF. Written as DNA, the CDR3 is TGTGCCAGCAGTTACGCAGATTCTAGAAACATTCAGTACTTC.

The chain links TRBV5-4 to TRBJ2-7; D gene unclear. Trimming took off 4 bases at V and 4 bases at J, with 9 bases between the two ends. This CDR3 comprises 12 residues. Germline V CDR1 and CDR2: SGHNT, YYREEE (reference sequence). The CDR3 spells CASSPTGYEQYF. DNA of the CDR3: TGTGCCAGCAGCCCGACGGGTTACGAGCAGTACTTC.

This clone was observed a few times. The gene calls are TRBV21-1 and TRBJ1-2; the table's D call TRBD1 went unverified against the DNA. TRBV21-1 is given as a pseudogene. This CDR3 spans 14 amino acids. CDR3 protein: CASGSKGRTGGYTF. Written as DNA, the CDR3 is TGTGCCAGCGGCTCCAAGGGCAGGACAGGTGGCTACACCTTC.

The rearrangement links TRBV5-6 to TRBJ1-3; perhaps TRBD1 as D (5 bases). V gave up 3 bases and J gave up 0 bases, with 16 bases separating them. This CDR3 region has 17 residues. Germline loops: CDR1 SGHDT, CDR2 YYEEEE. CDR3 region: CASSSSGDGSSGNTIYF. CDR3 in DNA: TGTGCCAGCAGCTCCTCGGGGGACGGAAGCTCTGGAAACACCATATATTTT.

This chain joins TRBV6-5 and TRBJ2-7, with D maybe TRBD2 (5 bases). Trimming left V 5 bases short and J 0 bases short, with 14 bases between. The CDR3 runs to 15 residues. The V gene's germline CDR1 is MNHEY and CDR2 SVGAGI. In DNA, the CDR3 is TGTGCCAGCAGTCCTACTCTAGCAACCTCCTACGAGCAGTACTTC. Translation gives CASSPTLATSYEQYF.

The rearrangement joins TRBV6-5 to TRBJ2-3; 7 nucleotides align to TRBD2. Germline lookup yields CDR1 MNHEY and CDR2 SVGAGI. Trimming removed 4 bases from V and 4 bases from J; junction bases left unmatched: 5. The CDR3 consists of 14 residues. CDR3 sequence (DNA): TGTGCCAGCAGTTGGGAGGGAGGGCCAGATACGCAGTATTTT. Its translation: CASSWEGGPDTQYF.

V usage is TRBV5-4 and J usage is TRBJ2-7; TRBD2 aligns across 12 bases. V lost 9 bases and J lost 5; bases outside the gene matches: 6. This CDR3 contains 13 residues. Per germline, CDR1 SGHNT and CDR2 YYREEE (reference sequence). CDR3 DNA: TGTGCCACCAGACTAGCGGGAGCCAACGAGCAGTACTTC. It encodes CATRLAGANEQYF.